These 25 T cell receptor beta chains were all obtained from the same sample, sequenced in a study of T cell responses to AZD1222 COVID-19 vaccine. Only in-frame clones appear in the TCRdb table, and some are missing; sequencing was by immunoSEQ multiplex PCR. This table has around 160,000 clones, roughly four fifths appearing once. Here the sequenced sample was peripheral blood, taken on day 0 of MenACWY control vaccination. The receptors shown here come from an adult in good health.

The chain has TRBV12-3 or TRBV12-4 and TRBJ1-2; the D gene is possibly TRBD1 (6 bases). Trimming took off 7 bases at V and 3 bases at J, with 12 bases between the two ends. CDR3 length equals 13 residues. The CDR3 nucleotides read TGTGCCAGCAAGGGGGGGGTTGACTATGGCTACACCTTC. Translated, it gives CASKGGVDYGYTF.

V usage is TRBV9 and J usage is TRBJ1-3; 8 bases are a match to TRBD1. Germline values: CDR1 SGDLS, CDR2 YYNGEE. With 4 bases clipped from V and 2 bases from J, the junction kept 5 bases outside the gene matches. The CDR3 has 15 residues. The DNA for the CDR3 is TGTGCCAGCAGCACCTGGACAGGGCCTGGAAACACCATATATTTT. It yields the protein CASSTWTGPGNTIYF.

The chain carries TRBV3-1 (or the pseudogene TRBV3-2) and TRBJ2-5, with TRBD2 matching over 7 bases. V dropped 7 bases and J dropped 5; count of bases not matched to a gene: 13. Per germline, CDR1 LGHDT and CDR2 YNNKEL (reference sequence). This CDR3 comprises 15 residues. The CDR3 loop reads CASNPGDYAWETQYF. The CDR3 DNA sequence: TGTGCCAGCAACCCGGGGGACTATGCATGGGAGACCCAGTACTTC.

This clone was counted a single time. The chain carries TRBV7-8 and TRBJ1-1; D unclear. From germline, CDR1 is SGHVS and CDR2 FQNEAQ. Trimming cost V 1 base and J 3 bases, with 9 bases left between them. The CDR3 extends over 14 amino acids. The CDR3 nucleotides read TGTGCCAGCAGCTTAGAAGGTCAAGACACTGAAGCTTTCTTT. Amino acid sequence: CASSLEGQDTEAFF.

The gene calls are TRBV10-3 and TRBJ1-1, with a tentative D call TRBD1 (6 bases). Per the germline V gene, CDR1 is ENHRY and CDR2 is SYGVKD. The length of the CDR3 is 13 residues. V was clipped by 6 bases and J by 7 bases, with 15 bases between them. CDR3 sequence reads: CAIRGTGWVEAFF. The CDR3 DNA reads as TGTGCCATCAGGGGTACAGGGTGGGTTGAAGCTTTCTTT.

The rearrangement joins TRBV7-2 to TRBJ2-5; 11 bases line up with TRBD2. CDR3 size: 19 residues. Germline V gene lookup returns CDR1 SGHTA and CDR2 FQGNSA. The junction had 19 bases not matched to a gene; V was cut back by 1 base and J by 9 bases. CDR3 sequence (DNA): TGTGCCAGCAGCTTAGAAGGGCCCCCTAGCGGGGGGCCCCTTGGGGCCCAGTACTTC. The encoded protein is CASSLEGPPSGGPLGAQYF. The full variable domain, its missing parts supplied by reference TRBV7-2 and TRBJ2-5, is GAGVSQSPSNKVTEKGKDVELRCDPISGHTALYWYRQSLGQGLEFLIYFQGNSAPDKSGLPSDRFSAERTGGSVSTLTIQRTQQEDSAVYLCASSLEGPPSGGPLGAQYFGPGTRLLVL.

This clone is medium-sized by share. This chain connects TRBV5-1 to TRBJ1-6, with a possible D match to TRBD1 (5 bases). The CDR3 sequence is 14 residues long. V shed 10 bases and J shed 7 bases, with 18 bases lying between them. CDR1 and CDR2 (germline): SGHRS, YFSETQ. Here the CDR3 reads CACSATVGNSPLHF. The CDR3 DNA reads as TGCGCCTGCTCTGCGACAGTTGGAAATTCACCCCTCCACTTT.

V gene TRBV5-1 combines with J gene TRBJ2-5; D ambiguous. This CDR3 has 14 residues. Germline V lookup: CDR1 SGHRS, CDR2 YFSETQ. V shed 0 bases and J shed 5 bases, with 11 bases lying between them. CDR3 amino acids: CASSLGGAAETQYF. The DNA for the CDR3 is TGCGCCAGCAGCTTGGGTGGCGCAGCGGAGACCCAGTACTTC.

This chain connects TRBV6-5 to TRBJ1-2; D is unclear. Germline V CDR1 and CDR2: MNHEY, SVGAGI. V gave up 6 bases and J gave up 10 bases, with 18 bases separating them. This CDR3 has 13 amino acids. CDR3 region: CASRPWNEETYTF. In DNA, the CDR3 is TGTGCCAGCAGACCCTGGAACGAGGAGACCTACACCTTC.

Only a few counts were recorded for this clone. The genes are TRBV7-7 and TRBJ2-2; D is perhaps TRBD1 (5 bases). Germline V gene sequence: CDR1 SSHAT, CDR2 FNYEAQ (reference sequence). V shed 5 bases and J shed 5 bases, with 12 bases lying between them. The CDR3 sequence is 14 residues long. The CDR3 nucleotides read TGTGCCAGCAGCCGAATACAGGAGACCGGGGAGCTGTTTTTT. Translating gives CASSRIQETGELFF. The whole variable domain, filled in from reference TRBV7-7 and TRBJ2-2, reads GAGVSQSPRYKVTKRGQDVTLRCDPISSHATLYWYQQALGQGPEFLTYFNYEAQPDKSGLPSDRFSAERPEGSISTLTIQRTEQRDSAMYRCASSRIQETGELFFGEGSRLTVL.

The V and J genes are TRBV6-4 and TRBJ1-5; 9 bases match TRBD1. Germline CDR1 MRHNA, CDR2 SNTAGT. The CDR3 totals 16 residues. The junction had 12 bases not matched to a gene; V was cut back by 6 bases and J by 6 bases. The CDR3 region has the DNA TGTGCCAGCAGGATTCCGGGACAGGGTCTCTGTCAGCCCCAGCATTTT. It translates to CASRIPGQGLCQPQHF.

Note on this clone: One junction end disagrees with the germline gene, perhaps due to a read error. The chain has TRBV5-1 and TRBJ2-7; weak D call: TRBD1 (6 bases). Germline loops: CDR1 SGHRS, CDR2 YFSETQ. CDR3 length: 12 amino acids. CDR3 sequence: CASSSGVSEQYF. The CDR3, as DNA: TGCGCCAGTAGCTCAGGGGTGAGTGAGCAGTACTTC.

The genes are TRBV7-2 and TRBJ2-2; D gene ambiguous. CDR1 and CDR2 from the germline V gene are SGHTA and FQGNSA. The CDR3 loop spans 16 amino acids. The germline V and J ends were trimmed by 2 bases and 4 bases, with 14 bases remaining between them. The CDR3 DNA reads TGTGCCAGCAGCTTATCTTCCCGACCGACCACCGGGGAGCTGTTTTTT. This gives the protein CASSLSSRPTTGELFF.

The V and J genes are TRBV12-3 or TRBV12-4 and TRBJ1-2; weak D call: TRBD1 (6 bases). V dropped 3 bases and J dropped 4 bases, with 9 bases sitting between them. CDR3 size: 13 residues. The CDR3 here is CASSFGQIYGYTF. The CDR3 bases are TGTGCCAGCAGTTTTGGACAGATCTATGGCTACACCTTC.

The chain carries TRBV7-6 and TRBJ1-3; D unclear. The CDR3 totals 15 residues. Looked up from germline, CDR1 is SGHVS and CDR2 is FNYEAQ. Trimming shortened V by 0 bases and J by 2 bases, and 8 bases separated the two germline ends. The CDR3 coding sequence is TGTGCCAGCAGCTTAGCGCTTATGGCTGGAAACACCATATATTTT. Its translation: CASSLALMAGNTIYF.

The chain recombines TRBV5-6 with TRBJ2-4; D remains ambiguous. This CDR3 contains 15 residues. Between the trimmed V and J ends, which lost 4 bases and 0 bases, there was a span of 11 bases. Looked up from germline, CDR1 is SGHDT and CDR2 is YYEEEE. The CDR3 nucleotides are TGTGCCAGCAGCGCAACTGTAGGAGCCAAAAACATTCAGTACTTC. Amino acids: CASSATVGAKNIQYF.

This clone occurred a few times. The rearrangement uses TRBV18 and TRBJ1-4; D is unclear. Germline CDR1 is KGHSH and CDR2 is LQKENI. The CDR3 has 12 residues. V lost 8 bases and J lost 0, with 4 bases in between. CDR3 protein: CASRTTNEKLFF. The DNA of the CDR3 is TGTGCCAGCCGGACAACTAATGAAAAACTGTTTTTT.

The chain is built from TRBV4-1 and TRBJ2-7; no definite D call. The germline gives CDR1 MGHRA, CDR2 YSYEKL. The CDR3 covers 12 residues. Trimming left V 3 bases short and J 5 bases short, with 8 bases between. The CDR3: CASSHNEHEQYF. As DNA, the CDR3 is TGCGCCAGCAGCCACAATGAACACGAGCAGTACTTC.

This chain links TRBV7-9 with TRBJ2-5; D may match TRBD1 or TRBD2 (6 bases each). CDR3 length equals 16 residues. V gave up 3 bases and J gave up 2 bases, with 16 bases separating them. Germline V gene lookup returns CDR1 SEHNR and CDR2 FQNEAQ (reference sequence). The CDR3 coding sequence is TGTGCCAGCAGCTTCCAGACAGGCGGGGCACAAGAGACCCAGTACTTC. It codes for CASSFQTGGAQETQYF.

The chain combines TRBV6-5 with TRBJ1-5; 7 nucleotides match TRBD1. The V and J ends lost 6 bases and 0 bases, in that order; junction bases with no gene match: 2. Germline V CDR1 and CDR2: MNHEY, SVGAGI. CDR3 size: 14 residues. The CDR3, as DNA: TGTGCCAGCAGGGACAGGACTAGCAATCAGCCCCAGCATTTT. It translates to CASRDRTSNQPQHF.

DNA for the CDR3: TGTGCCACCCAAGGGGGTGTGGGAGAGACCCAGTACTTC. As protein: CATQGGVGETQYF. This chain connects TRBV24-1 to TRBJ2-5; D is perhaps TRBD1 (6 bases). The CDR3 totals 13 residues. Germline CDR1 is KGHDR and CDR2 is SFDVKD. V was clipped by 9 bases and J by 4 bases, with 14 bases between them.

The rearrangement links TRBV6-2 or TRBV6-3 to TRBJ2-7, with D unclear. Germline V CDR1 and CDR2: MNHEY, SVGEGT. The V end lost 5 bases, the J end lost 3 bases, and 17 bases lay between the germline ends. The CDR3 has 15 amino acids. CDR3 protein: CASSKGPLDLYEQYV. The CDR3 DNA reads as TGTGCCAGCAGTAAAGGGCCGCTTGACCTCTACGAGCAGTACGTC.

The rearrangement joins TRBV19 to TRBJ1-3; D is unresolved. V was trimmed by 3 bases and J by 0 bases, leaving 6 bases between them. The CDR3 consists of 14 residues. The germline gives CDR1 LNHDA, CDR2 SQIVND (reference sequence). Written as DNA, the CDR3 is TGTGCCAGTAGTATTTCAAGCTCTGGAAACACCATATATTTT. Amino acids: CASSISSSGNTIYF.

Concerning this clone itself: Other DNA sequences in this sample translate to the same CDR3. CDR3 sequence (DNA): TGTGCCAGCAGCCAAGATAGGAAGACCCAGTACTTC. Residues: CASSQDRKTQYF. The V call is TRBV3-1 (or the pseudogene TRBV3-2), the J call TRBJ2-5; D gene uncertain. V was clipped by 0 bases and J by 6 bases, with 5 bases between them. The CDR3 runs to 12 residues. From germline, CDR1 is LGHDT and CDR2 YNNKEL (reference sequence).

The chain links TRBV11-3 to TRBJ2-1, with D possibly being TRBD1 (6 bases). Germline V gives CDR1 SGHNT, CDR2 YENEEA. The ends were cut back, 5 bases at V and 8 bases at J, with 22 bases in the middle. The CDR3 has 16 residues. The CDR3 DNA is TGTGCCAGCAGCCCGGCCCGGGGCAGGGGATCGTATGAGCAGTTCTTC. It is translated as CASSPARGRGSYEQFF.